The clone carrying this T cell receptor beta chain was recorded once. The data were obtained in a study of blood T cell repertoires in COVID-19. About the research overall: Acute and convalescent COVID-19 specimens originated in the United States, Italy and Spain. PBMCs, B-cell-depleted T cells, or T cells were the source of the cDNA or gDNA that made up the material.

Germline CDR1 reads SGDLS; CDR2 reads YYNGEE. The CDR3 has 13 amino acids. Trimming stripped 4 bases from V and 8 bases from J, with 12 bases between. Original analysis: Quantification of nucleated cells was approximated via reference gene primer amplification. Clones were sequenced by immunoSEQ multiplex PCR, and TCRdb holds only the in-frame ones, with some missing. V and J calls and clone size are copied from that table; D and trimming were computed from the DNA. There are 130,000 to 150,000 clones in the sample; approximately 89% occur only once, and roughly 1.6% lies in the top ten. This receptor was identified in a human donor in a cohort sampled during active COVID-19. Sequences were obtained from peripheral blood. The chain has TRBV9 and TRBJ1-4; D call uncertain. The CDR3 sequence is CASSRGGNEKLFF. Written as DNA, the CDR3 is TGTGCCAGCAGCCGAGGAGGGAACGAAAAACTGTTTTTT.